This TCR beta chain was captured in a study of PD-L1 blockade in urothelial cancer. For the study at large: Median T cell yield per blood sample was some 140,000 cells.

Stated time point: peripheral blood 6 weeks after treatment start. Diagnoses among patients were locally advanced or metastatic urothelial carcinoma. Every patient provided from 1 to 8 samples, collected pretreatment and on-treatment. Generated by immunoSEQ multiplex PCR, the TCRdb table keeps only in-frame clones and is missing some. The sample shows approximately 120,000 clones, roughly 83% of them seen only once. The CDR3 extends over 13 amino acids. Per the germline V gene, CDR1 is ENHRY and CDR2 is SYGVKD. V lost 8 bases, J lost 2 bases, and 12 bases lay in between. This clone was picked up a small number of times.

The chain links TRBV10-3 to TRBJ1-1, with a possible D match to TRBD1 (6 bases). The source was PBMCs, collected around atezolizumab (anti-PD-L1) treatment. This clonotype was sampled from a man between 50 and 59 years old with urothelial cancer. The CDR3 DNA follows: TGTGCCATCGGGTGGGGGCAAAACACTGAAGCTTTCTTT. Encoded protein: CAIGWGQNTEAFF.